This T cell receptor (beta chain) was captured in a study of blood T cell repertoires in COVID-19. Assay used: immunoSEQ multiplex PCR; TCRdb lists only in-frame clones, some missing. This table holds about 53,000 clones, just under 85% found once. V was shortened by 9 bases and J by 1 base, with 19 bases between the two germline ends. The CDR3 spans 16 residues. Germline values: CDR1 SGHVS, CDR2 FQNEAQ. Specimen: peripheral blood. The clonotype was recovered from a human donor in a cohort sampled during active COVID-19. The rearrangement joins TRBV7-8 to TRBJ2-1; possibly TRBD2 for D (6 bases). The CDR3 protein is CASKLVGGGSYNEQFF. The CDR3 nucleotides read TGTGCCAGTAAGTTAGTGGGAGGAGGGTCCTACAATGAGCAGTTCTTC.